The entry below gives a single TCR beta chain sequence along with its context. Its antigen remains undetermined. Qualities for individual bases were not recorded, and no much larger clone is one base off. Genomic DNA was extracted from sorted cells with the Quick-DNA Microprep Kit. Amplification of TCRbeta DNA was done with the immunoSEQ hsTCRbeta kit, following the protocol from the manufacturer. An Illumina MiSeq instrument was used to sequence the TCRbeta libraries. In the original analysis: Removing out-of-frame sequences left a few million distinct TCRbeta sequences, an average of about 70,000 per individual. Two values were used to score each individual: the count of roughly 180 previously reported CMV-associated TCRbeta sequences and the total count of productive distinct TCRbeta sequences. A beta-binomial model was reimplemented in Python, and random forests from scikit-learn, run with default parameters, were trained on data from the US cohort. Classifier performance on the Belgian cohort was summarized as median AUC with percentile confidence intervals over 10,000 bootstrap iterations. TCRdb re-hosts the immuneACCESS table, in-frame sequences only. Its copies lack some clones; in the studies checked, an unresolved V gene accounts for under half of them, and the cause for the rest is not known. That table supplies the V and J calls and clone size; D and trimming were determined from the DNA. The sample yields about 60,000 clones; approximately 71% were counted once. The top ten clonotypes cover 0.88% of the sample.

The sample originates from a study of memory CD4+ T cells and cytomegalovirus serostatus (dated by TCRdb to about 2019). Looking at the study overall: A total of some 35 healthy Belgian adults, of whom 9 were CMV seropositive and approximately 24 were CMV seronegative, were included in the cohort. The study sequenced CD4+ memory TCRbeta repertoires of a Belgian cohort with known cytomegalovirus serostatus to replicate a published TCR-based CMV serostatus classifier.

What the authors observed across the whole study: Results were interpreted as suggesting that the CMV-associated TCR signature is largely present in the CD4+ memory repertoire. On the Belgian cohort, the classifier based on the original framework reached a median bootstrapped AUC of nearly 0.97, with a 95% CI of 0.76-1.00. For CMV serostatus prediction, a median bootstrapped AUC of 0.95 was reached with the original framework, and a median bootstrapped AUC of about 0.9 was reached with a US-trained random forest. Among the 150 to 200 previously reported CMV-associated TCRbeta sequences, 67 showed up in the CD4+ memory repertoires, with each one found in between one and five individuals. Only CD4+CD45RO+ memory cells were sequenced, in contrast to the original study, which included naive and memory CD4+ and CD8+ populations.

Single viable CD3+CD4+CD8-CD45RO+ cells were sorted as memory CD4+ T cells on a FACSAria II. CMV serostatus was determined using a Roche Elecsys assay that detects serum IgG against CMV pp150, pp28, p38 and p52. Once the samples were thawed, total CD4+ T cells were enriched through positive selection using CD4 magnetic microbeads. The samples came from a different study that was designed specifically to examine the CD4+ T cell memory repertoire. Peripheral blood mononuclear cells were isolated and cryopreserved following standard operating procedures; serum was stored at -80 °C. The staining used CD3-PerCP (BW264/56), CD4-APC (RPA-T4), CD45RO-PE (UCHT1) and CD8-Pacific Orange (3B5) antibodies, and Sytox blue was used to exclude non-viable cells. The TCR originated in an adult in good health and CMV-seronegative. The material sequenced was memory CD4+ T cells from blood.

The DNA reads as follows: TGTGCCAGCAGCATGGACAGGGGGAGCACCGGGGAGCTGTTTTTT. It specifies CASSMDRGSTGELFF. Here the chain combines TRBV7-9 and TRBJ2-2; TRBD1 matches 10 bases in the middle. The germline V gene (reference sequence) gives CDR1 as SEHNR and CDR2 as FQNEAQ. V has 5 bases trimmed and J has 4 bases trimmed; junction bases matching no gene number 4. Taken from cysteine to phenylalanine, the CDR3 has 15 residues. Just CDR3 DNA is preserved here, 45 bases in frame from base 1. The full variable domain, with segments outside the CDR3 supplied by the reference TRBV7-9 and TRBJ2-2 proteins, appears as DTGVSQNPRHKITKRGQNVTFRCDPISEHNRLYWYRQTLGQGPEFLTYFQNEAQLEKSRLLSDRFSAERPKGSFSTLEIQRTEQGDSAMYLCASSMDRGSTGELFFGEGSRLTVL.